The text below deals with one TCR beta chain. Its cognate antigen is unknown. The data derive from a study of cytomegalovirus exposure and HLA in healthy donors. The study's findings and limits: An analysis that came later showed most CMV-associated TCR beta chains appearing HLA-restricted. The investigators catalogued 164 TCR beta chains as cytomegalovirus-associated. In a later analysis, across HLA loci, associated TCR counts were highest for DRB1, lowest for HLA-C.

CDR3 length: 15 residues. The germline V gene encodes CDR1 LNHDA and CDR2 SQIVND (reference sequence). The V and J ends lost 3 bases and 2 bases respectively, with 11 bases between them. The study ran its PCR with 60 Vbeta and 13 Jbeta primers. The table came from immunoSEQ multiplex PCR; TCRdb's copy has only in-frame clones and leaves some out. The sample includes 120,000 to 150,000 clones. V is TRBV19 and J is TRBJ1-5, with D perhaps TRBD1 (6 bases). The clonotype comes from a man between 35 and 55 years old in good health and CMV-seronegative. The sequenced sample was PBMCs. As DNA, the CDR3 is TGTGCCAGTAGTATCCTAAAGGGGGGCAATCAGCCCCAGCATTTT. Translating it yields CASSILKGGNQPQHF.